The clone carrying this T cell receptor (beta chain) occurred a few times. Antigen specificity is unknown. TCR beta CDR3 regions were amplified from RNA transcripts. HTBI primers were employed in a first-round RT-PCR of the TCR CDR3. Via MiXCR, TCRdb re-called the multiplex PCR reads, giving one row per CDR3 protein. The table lists more than 300,000 distinct CDR3 sequences, approximately 15% of them singletons, with about 22% in the top ten. Deletions cut 5 bases from V and 4 bases from J, with 18 bases between. The CDR3 loop spans 16 amino acids. Germline V gives CDR1 SGHVS, CDR2 FNYEAQ. The entry originates in a study of T cells in Graves' hyperthyroidism and ophthalmopathy. General observations from the study: Stable hyperthyroidism and ophthalmopathy were separated using 13 V-J signatures.

Exclusions: uncontrolled infection, other autoimmune disease, pregnancy, lactation. The clonotype was recovered from a woman aged 25 to 45 with Graves' hyperthyroidism. This chain links TRBV7-6 with TRBJ2-1; D is perhaps TRBD2 (6 bases). The sequencing input was blood. The CDR3 spells CASSPGGTGGYNEQFF. In nucleotides, the CDR3 is TGTGCCAGCAGCCCGGGCGGGACTGGCGGGTACAATGAGCAGTTCTTC.